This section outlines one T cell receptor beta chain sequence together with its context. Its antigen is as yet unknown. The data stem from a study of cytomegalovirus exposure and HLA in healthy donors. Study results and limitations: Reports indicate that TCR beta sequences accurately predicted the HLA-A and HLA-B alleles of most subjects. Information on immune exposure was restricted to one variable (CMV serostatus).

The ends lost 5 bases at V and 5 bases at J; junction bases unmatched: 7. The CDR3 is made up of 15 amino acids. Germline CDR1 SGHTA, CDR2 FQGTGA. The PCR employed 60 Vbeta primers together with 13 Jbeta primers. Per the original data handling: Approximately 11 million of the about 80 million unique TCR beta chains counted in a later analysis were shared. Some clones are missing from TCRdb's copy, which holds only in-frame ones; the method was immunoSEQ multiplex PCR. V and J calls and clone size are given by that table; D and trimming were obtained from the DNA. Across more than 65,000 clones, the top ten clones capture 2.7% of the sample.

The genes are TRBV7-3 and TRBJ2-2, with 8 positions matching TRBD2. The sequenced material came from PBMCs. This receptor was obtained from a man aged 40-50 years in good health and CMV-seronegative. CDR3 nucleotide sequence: TGTGCCAGCAGCCTTCGGGGGGGAGAAACCGGGGAGCTGTTTTTT. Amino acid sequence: CASSLRGGETGELFF.